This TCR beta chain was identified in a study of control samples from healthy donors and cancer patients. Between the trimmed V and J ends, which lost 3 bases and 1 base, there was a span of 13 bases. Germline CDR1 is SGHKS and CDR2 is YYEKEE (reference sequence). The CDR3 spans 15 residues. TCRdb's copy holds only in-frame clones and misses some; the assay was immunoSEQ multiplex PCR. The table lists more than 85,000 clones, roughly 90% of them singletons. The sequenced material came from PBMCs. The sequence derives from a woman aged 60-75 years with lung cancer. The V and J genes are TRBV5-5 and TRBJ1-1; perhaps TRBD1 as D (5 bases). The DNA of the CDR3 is TGTGCCAGCAGCTGGCTGCCGGGGGAGAACACTGAAGCTTTCTTT. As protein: CASSWLPGENTEAFF. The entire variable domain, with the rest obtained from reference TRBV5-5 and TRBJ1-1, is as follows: DAGVTQSPTHLIKTRGQQVTLRCSPISGHKSVSWYQQVLGQGPQFIFQYYEKEERGRGNFPDRFSARQFPNYSSELNVNALLLGDSALYLCASSWLPGENTEAFFGQGTRLTVV.